This T cell receptor (beta chain) is drawn from a study of shared clonotypes between healthy human individuals. Germline loops: CDR1 SGHTA, CDR2 FQGNSA. There are 15 residues in the CDR3. The ends were cut back, 0 bases at V and 1 base at J, with 6 bases in the middle. Clones were sequenced by immunoSEQ multiplex PCR, and TCRdb holds only the in-frame ones, with some missing. The table lists millions of clones, roughly nine tenths of them singletons. This chain links TRBV7-2 with TRBJ2-2; D is unclear. The material sequenced was naive CD4+ T cells sorted from blood. The subset here: CD45RA+ positively selected. This clonotype originated in a man younger than 35 in good health. CDR3 coding DNA: TGTGCCAGCAGCTTAGCGCCTAAGAACACCGGGGAGCTGTTTTTT. Residues: CASSLAPKNTGELFF.